This TCR beta chain derives from a study of shared clonotypes between healthy human individuals. The authors loaded roughly 200 ng DNA, roughly 27,000 T cell genomes, into sorted-subset replicate PCRs. Using immunoSEQ multiplex PCR, the repertoire was profiled, and TCRdb retains in-frame clones only, with some absent. The sample records approximately 2,200,000 clones, about 92% being singletons. Selected positively for CCR7 and CD45RO-negative, naive CD8 cells excluded terminally differentiated effector memory CD45RA+ cells. HIV-negative, healthy adults without recent acute infections or vaccinations were the donors. A word on this clone: Its antigen is unidentified.

The study, taken as a whole, reports: Researchers sampled blood only, noting tissue repertoires likely differ. A handful of donors held about 4.5% of naive CD4 clonotypes in common.

CDR3 length: 16 residues. Germline CDR1 reads SEHNR; CDR2 reads FQNEAQ (reference sequence). Trimming removed 1 base at V and 4 bases at J, with 16 bases between. The sequencing input was naive CD8+ T cells from PBMCs. This rearrangement joins TRBV7-9 to TRBJ1-1; D is perhaps TRBD1 (6 bases). This receptor was taken from a young man in good health. Some clones in this sample may be carry-over from other donors' samples. In DNA form, the CDR3 reads TGTGCCAGCAGCTTAGGAGGTTTGGCAGGGGCCACTGAAGCTTTCTTT. As protein: CASSLGGLAGATEAFF.